This T cell receptor beta chain appears in the sequencing data of a study of blood T cell repertoires in COVID-19. Study overall: PBMCs, B-cell-depleted T cells, or T cells were the source of the cDNA or gDNA that made up the material.

In the authors' methods: Reference gene primer amplification gave nucleated cell count estimates. Only in-frame clones appear in the TCRdb table, and some are missing; sequencing was by immunoSEQ multiplex PCR. V, J and clone size are taken as reported in that table, and D and trimming were inferred from the DNA itself. The data contain about 94,000 clones, about 80% of them singletons. Germline V gene sequence: CDR1 SGHTA, CDR2 FQGNSA. There are 15 residues in the CDR3. V dropped 2 bases and J dropped 4 bases, with 14 bases sitting between them. The sequenced sample consisted of peripheral blood. V is TRBV7-2 and J is TRBJ1-2; D remains ambiguous. The TCR sequence derives from a man aged 55-75 years with acute or convalescent COVID-19. The CDR3: CASSLLRGPPYGYTF. CDR3 bases: TGTGCCAGCAGCTTATTACGTGGGCCTCCCTATGGCTACACCTTC.